The present T cell receptor (beta chain) was sequenced within a study of blood T cell repertoires in COVID-19. Study as a whole: T cells, B-cell-depleted T cells, or PBMCs supplied cDNA or gDNA.

V lost 2 bases, J lost 4 bases, and 12 bases lay in between. The CDR3 is 15 residues long. Germline CDR1 and CDR2: KGHSH and LQKENI. The method was immunoSEQ multiplex PCR; TCRdb's version includes in-frame clones alone and lacks a portion of them. This sample has over 200,000 clones; roughly nine tenths occur once, and the top ten carry under 14%. What the recovered Cohort 3 donors had was two negative PCRs, clearance, or symptom resolution. This chain links TRBV18 with TRBJ1-5, with a possible D match to TRBD1 (5 bases). The sequence was collected from a man under 40 who had recovered from COVID-19. Sequences were obtained from PBMCs or T cells enriched from blood (not recorded which). The CDR3 bases are TGTGCCAGCTCACCAGGATACGGGGGGAATCAGCCCCAGCATTTT. This encodes CASSPGYGGNQPQHF.